The 24 T cell receptor beta chains presented below share a single source sample, sequenced in a study of PD-1 blockade in mismatch repair-deficient tumors. Measured with immunoSEQ multiplex PCR; TCRdb has only the in-frame clones, and not every one. The sample carries approximately 120,000 clones, about 88% recorded once. The sample in question was peripheral blood, obtained 44 weeks after starting pembrolizumab. Every receptor here comes from an adult with mismatch repair-deficient cancer.

This sequence joins TRBV6-1 and TRBJ1-2; a possible D gene is TRBD1 (6 bases). This CDR3 is built from 14 residues. Trimming left V 7 bases short and J 4 bases short, with 16 bases between. Germline CDR1 is MNHNS and CDR2 is SASEGT. The DNA for the CDR3 is TGTGCCAGCAACCCGGGGGCAGGGGCCTATGGCTACACCTTC. Amino acid sequence: CASNPGAGAYGYTF.

The chain links TRBV4-1 to TRBJ2-3, with a tentative D call TRBD2 (6 bases). V lost 1 base and J lost 4, with 9 bases in between. The germline V gene has CDR1 MGHRA and CDR2 YSYEKL. The CDR3 is 14 residues long. The CDR3 is CASSQAERADTQYF. CDR3 in DNA: TGCGCCAGCAGCCAAGCCGAGCGGGCAGATACGCAGTATTTT.

CDR3 residues: CASSPWDHGSGELFF. In nucleotides, the CDR3 is TGTGCCAGCTCACCATGGGACCATGGGTCCGGGGAGCTGTTTTTT. The V call is TRBV18, the J call TRBJ2-2; D could derive from TRBD1 or TRBD2 (5 bases each). The CDR3 sequence is 15 residues long. With 2 bases removed from V and 6 bases from J, the gap between germline ends came to 13 bases. Germline V CDR1 and CDR2: KGHSH, LQKENI.

The CDR3 sequence is CASSEGQASNQPQHF. The DNA of the CDR3 is TGCGCCAGCAGCGAAGGACAGGCGAGCAATCAGCCCCAGCATTTT. The gene calls are TRBV10-2 and TRBJ1-5, with 7 bases fitting TRBD1. Germline CDR1 is WSHSY and CDR2 is SAAADI. This CDR3 spans 15 amino acids. V dropped 6 bases and J dropped 1; count of bases not matched to a gene: 6.

As concerns this clone: This CDR3 is also generated by other DNA sequences in the sample. This chain links TRBV7-9 with TRBJ2-3; TRBD1 aligns across 9 bases. CDR1 is SEHNR and CDR2 is FQNEAQ in the germline V gene (reference sequence). The CDR3 totals 15 residues. The junction had 0 bases not matched to a gene; V was cut back by 1 base and J by 1 base. Here the CDR3 reads CASSLDRGRTDTQYF. The CDR3 nucleotides read TGTGCCAGCAGCTTAGACAGGGGGCGCACAGATACGCAGTATTTT.

The CDR3 bases are TGTGCCAGCAGGAACAACAGGTTGGGGGTAGCTTTCTTT. Its translation is CASRNNRLGVAFF. V is TRBV6-1 and J is TRBJ1-1, with D perhaps matching TRBD1 (5 bases). The CDR3 is made up of 13 amino acids. Trimming took 6 bases from V and 10 from J, leaving 18 bases between them. CDR1 MNHNS and CDR2 SASEGT come from the germline V gene.

V gene TRBV7-8 combines with J gene TRBJ2-1; no clear D gene. There are 11 residues in the CDR3. The V gene lost 2 bases and the J gene lost 9 bases, with 5 bases spanning the gap. CDR1 and CDR2 from the germline V gene are SGHVS and FQNEAQ. In DNA, the CDR3 is TGTGCCAGCAGCTTACACGGTGAGCAGTTCTTC. This translates into CASSLHGEQFF.

This clone was detected only a few times. This chain uses TRBV6-1 with TRBJ2-7; TRBD2 agrees at 11 bases. V trimming: 6 bases; J trimming: 6 bases; junction bases outside the gene matches: 10. This CDR3 is 15 amino acids long. Germline-derived CDR1 and CDR2 are MNHNS and SASEGT. The CDR3 region has the DNA TGTGCCAGCAGCTCCACTAGCGGGAGCGATATCGAGCAGTACTTC. Encoded protein: CASSSTSGSDIEQYF.

The gene calls are TRBV29-1 and TRBJ2-1; 10 bases line up with TRBD2. The CDR3 loop spans 16 amino acids. Germline CDR1 SQVTM, CDR2 ANQGSEA. The V and J ends lost 0 bases and 6 bases, in that order; junction bases with no gene match: 8. The CDR3 sequence: CSVEDLLAGDSNEQFF. Written as DNA, the CDR3 is TGCAGCGTTGAAGATCTGCTAGCGGGGGACTCCAATGAGCAGTTCTTC.

The V call is TRBV27, the J call TRBJ2-5; D unresolved. Germline V gene sequence: CDR1 MNHEY, CDR2 SMNVEV (reference sequence). Trimming removed 5 bases at V and 4 bases at J, with 14 bases between. This CDR3 spans 14 amino acids. The CDR3 nucleotides read TGTGCCAGCAGTCCGCAGTTGGCGCGAGAGACCCAGTACTTC. Residues: CASSPQLARETQYF.

This clone was picked up a small number of times. V gene TRBV7-8 combines with J gene TRBJ2-7; D might be TRBD1 or TRBD2, each matching 5 bases. CDR3 size: 14 residues. From germline, CDR1 is SGHVS and CDR2 FQNEAQ. V gave up 5 bases and J gave up 2 bases, with 13 bases separating them. The CDR3 nucleotides read TGTGCCAGCAGCCTGGGACCAGGAGCCTACGAGCAGTACTTC. Amino acids: CASSLGPGAYEQYF.

This clone was detected a few times. This sequence joins TRBV11-3 and TRBJ2-1; a possible D gene is TRBD2 (6 bases). In germline, CDR1 is SGHNT, CDR2 YENEEA. Trimming removed 1 base at V and 6 bases at J, with 13 bases between. CDR3 length equals 15 residues. The CDR3 sequence: CASSLAGVTRNEQFF. CDR3 DNA: TGTGCCAGCAGCTTAGCGGGAGTAACACGCAATGAGCAGTTCTTC.

The rearrangement joins TRBV9 to TRBJ2-3, with D possibly being TRBD2 (6 bases). There are 16 residues in the CDR3. V lost 0 bases and J 2 bases, leaving 13 bases between the germline ends. CDR1 SGDLS and CDR2 YYNGEE come from the germline V gene. The CDR3 here is CASSVATGTFTDTQYF. The CDR3 DNA sequence: TGTGCCAGCAGCGTAGCTACCGGGACTTTCACAGATACGCAGTATTTT.

V usage is TRBV12-5 and J usage is TRBJ2-3; a possible D gene is TRBD2 (5 bases). V gave up 6 bases and J gave up 0 bases, with 7 bases separating them. The length of the CDR3 is 13 residues. Germline V lookup: CDR1 LGHNT, CDR2 FRNRAP. The CDR3 region has the DNA TGTGCTAGTGGAACTAGGAGCACAGATACGCAGTATTTT. This encodes CASGTRSTDTQYF. The whole variable domain, remainder taken from reference TRBV12-5 and TRBJ2-3, is DARVTQTPRHKVTEMGQEVTMRCQPILGHNTVFWYRQTMMQGLELLAYFRNRAPLDDSGMPKDRFSAEMPDATLATLKIQPSEPRDSAVYFCASGTRSTDTQYFGPGTRLTVL.

The genes are TRBV6-5 and TRBJ2-1; D unclear. The CDR3 runs to 14 residues. Trimming removed 2 bases from V and 4 bases from J, with 9 bases in between. Germline V gives CDR1 MNHEY, CDR2 SVGAGI. The DNA of the CDR3 is TGTGCCAGCAGTTACAGTGGAGTATACAATGAGCAGTTCTTC. Its translation: CASSYSGVYNEQFF.

This rearrangement joins TRBV11-2 to TRBJ2-3, with 9 bases matching TRBD2. V gave up 4 bases and J gave up 5 bases; unmatched junction bases: 4. The CDR3 totals 14 residues. CDR1 SGHAT and CDR2 FQNNGV come from the germline V gene. The CDR3 DNA follows: TGTGCCAGCAGCTCAAGCGGGAGGAAAGATACGCAGTATTTT. This gives the protein CASSSSGRKDTQYF.

As DNA, the CDR3 is TGTGCCTGGAGGGATCCAACCTTTGGAAACACCATATATTTT. It yields the protein CAWRDPTFGNTIYF. The chain recombines TRBV30 with TRBJ1-3; D unresolved. CDR3 length: 14 residues. Per the germline V gene, CDR1 is GTSNPN and CDR2 is SVGIG (reference sequence). Trimming took off 3 bases at V and 3 bases at J, with 12 bases between the two ends.

As DNA, the CDR3 is TGCAGCGCGTTAGGGGGCGCGTACACTGAAGCTTTCTTT. Protein sequence: CSALGGAYTEAFF. The J gene is TRBJ1-1, the V gene TRBV29-1, with 7 positions matching TRBD1. The CDR3 loop spans 13 amino acids. Germline V gene sequence: CDR1 SQVTM, CDR2 ANQGSEA. Trimming at V came to 7 bases and at J to 3 bases, leaving 8 bases not matched to a gene.

CDR3: CASSQGDSYEQYF. The DNA of the CDR3 is TGCGCCAGCAGCCAAGGGGACTCCTACGAGCAGTACTTC. This chain connects TRBV4-1 to TRBJ2-7, with unresolved D. Trimming removed 1 base at V and 0 bases at J, with 4 bases between. The CDR3 is 13 residues long. CDR1 MGHRA and CDR2 YSYEKL come from the germline V gene.

The chain couples TRBV13 to TRBJ1-2; 9 bases map to TRBD1. After removal of 4 bases from V and 9 bases from J, the junction contained 15 bases not matched to a gene. Germline loops: CDR1 PRHDT, CDR2 FYEKMQ (reference sequence). The CDR3 runs 16 residues. CDR3 nucleotide sequence: TGTGCCAGCAGCTCCGGGACAGGGTTAAGTTTCGTCAGCTACACCTTC. It specifies CASSSGTGLSFVSYTF.

The chain recombines TRBV7-9 with TRBJ2-3; no reliable D call. This CDR3 has 12 amino acids. The germline V gene has CDR1 SEHNR and CDR2 FQNEAQ (reference sequence). The V and J ends lost 3 bases and 4 bases respectively, with 5 bases between them. CDR3 in DNA: TGTGCCAGCAGCTTTTTGTCAGATACGCAGTATTTT. This gives the protein CASSFLSDTQYF.

This sequence joins TRBV19 and TRBJ2-5; a possible D gene is TRBD2 (5 bases). V was shortened by 2 bases and J by 6 bases, with 13 bases between the two germline ends. This CDR3 comprises 14 residues. CDR1 and CDR2 from the germline V gene are LNHDA and SQIVND (reference sequence). This CDR3 is CASSILPRGKTQYF. CDR3 in DNA: TGTGCCAGTAGTATACTCCCACGGGGAAAGACCCAGTACTTC.

The chain links TRBV29-1 to TRBJ1-2; D remains ambiguous. Trimming took off 4 bases at V and 4 bases at J, with 13 bases between the two ends. The length of the CDR3 is 13 residues. Germline V lookup: CDR1 SQVTM, CDR2 ANQGSEA. The CDR3 sequence is CSVVRAQGYGYTF. The CDR3 nucleotides are TGCAGCGTTGTTAGGGCCCAAGGCTATGGCTACACCTTC.

The chain recombines TRBV5-1 with TRBJ2-3; weak D call: TRBD1 (5 bases). V dropped 4 bases and J dropped 0 bases, with 18 bases sitting between them. The CDR3 totals 17 residues. CDR1 and CDR2 from the germline V gene are SGHRS and YFSETQ. CDR3 coding DNA: TGCGCCAGCAGCCCTGGCAGGGTGCCCAAAAGCACAGATACGCAGTATTTT. Translation gives CASSPGRVPKSTDTQYF.